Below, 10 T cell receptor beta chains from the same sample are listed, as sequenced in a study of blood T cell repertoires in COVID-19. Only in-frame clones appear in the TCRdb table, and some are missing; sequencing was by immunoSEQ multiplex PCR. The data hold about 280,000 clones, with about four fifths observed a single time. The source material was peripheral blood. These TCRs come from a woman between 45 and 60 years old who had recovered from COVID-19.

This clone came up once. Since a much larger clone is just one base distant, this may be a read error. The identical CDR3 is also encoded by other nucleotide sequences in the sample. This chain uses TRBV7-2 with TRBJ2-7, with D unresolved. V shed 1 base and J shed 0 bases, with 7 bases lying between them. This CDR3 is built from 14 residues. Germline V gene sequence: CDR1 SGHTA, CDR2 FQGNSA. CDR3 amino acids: CASSLDSFSYEQYF. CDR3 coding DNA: TGTGCCAGCAGCTTAGACAGCTTCTCCTACGAGCAGTACTTC.

Here the CDR3 reads CSTRDSTEAFF. CDR3 bases: TGCAGCACCCGGGACAGCACTGAAGCTTTCTTT. V is TRBV29-1 and J is TRBJ1-1, with 7 bases aligning to TRBD1. Germline CDR1 and CDR2: SQVTM and ANQGSEA. J lost 4 bases, V lost 8 bases, and 4 bases had no gene match. This CDR3 spans 11 amino acids.

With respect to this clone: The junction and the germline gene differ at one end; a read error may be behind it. The CDR3 spells CASSFSPQGFLF. CDR3 sequence (DNA): TGTGCCAGCAGTTTTTCCCCCCAGGGTTTCCTCTTC. The rearrangement links TRBV28 to TRBJ1-2; D perhaps matches TRBD1 (5 bases). Germline V lookup: CDR1 MDHEN, CDR2 SYDVKM. CDR3 length equals 12 residues.

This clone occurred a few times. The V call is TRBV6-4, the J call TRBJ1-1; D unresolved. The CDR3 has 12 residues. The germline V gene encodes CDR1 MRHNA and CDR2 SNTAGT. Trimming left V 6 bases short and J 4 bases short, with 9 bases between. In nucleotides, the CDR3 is TGTGCCAGCAGCGGTACCGGCACTGAAGCTTTCTTT. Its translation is CASSGTGTEAFF.

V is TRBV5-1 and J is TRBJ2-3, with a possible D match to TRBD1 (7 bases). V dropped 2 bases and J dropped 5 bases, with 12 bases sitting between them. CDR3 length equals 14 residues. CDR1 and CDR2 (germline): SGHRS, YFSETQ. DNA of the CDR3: TGCGCCAGCAGCTTTGGCAGGGGGGAAGATACGCAGTATTTT. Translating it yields CASSFGRGEDTQYF. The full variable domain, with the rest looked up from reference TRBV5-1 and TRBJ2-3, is KAGVTQTPRYLIKTRGQQVTLSCSPISGHRSVSWYQQTPGQGLQFLFEYFSETQRNKGNFPGRFSGRQFSNSRSEMNVSTLELGDSALYLCASSFGRGEDTQYFGPGTRLTVL.

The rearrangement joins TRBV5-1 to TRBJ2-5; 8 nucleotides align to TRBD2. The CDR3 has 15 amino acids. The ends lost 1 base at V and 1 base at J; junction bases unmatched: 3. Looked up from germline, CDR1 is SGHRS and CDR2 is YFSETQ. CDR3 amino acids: CASSLLSGGQETQYF. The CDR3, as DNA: TGCGCCAGCAGCTTGCTGAGCGGGGGCCAAGAGACCCAGTACTTC.

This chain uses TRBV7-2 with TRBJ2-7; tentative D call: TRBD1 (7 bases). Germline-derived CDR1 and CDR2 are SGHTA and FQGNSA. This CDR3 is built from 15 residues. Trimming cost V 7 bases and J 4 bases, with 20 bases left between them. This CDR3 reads CASTSQGEARYEQYF. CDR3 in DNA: TGTGCCAGCACCTCTCAGGGGGAGGCTAGATACGAGCAGTACTTC. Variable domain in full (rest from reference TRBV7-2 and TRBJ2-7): GAGVSQSPSNKVTEKGKDVELRCDPISGHTALYWYRQSLGQGLEFLIYFQGNSAPDKSGLPSDRFSAERTGGSVSTLTIQRTQQEDSAVYLCASTSQGEARYEQYFGPGTRLTVT.

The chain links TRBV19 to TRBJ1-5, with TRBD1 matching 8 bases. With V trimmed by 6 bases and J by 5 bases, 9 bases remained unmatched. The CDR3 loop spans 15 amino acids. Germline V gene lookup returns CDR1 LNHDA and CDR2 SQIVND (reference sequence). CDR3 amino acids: CASREMDRAYQPQHF. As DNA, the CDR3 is TGTGCCAGTAGAGAGATGGACAGGGCTTATCAGCCCCAGCATTTT.

Here the CDR3 reads CASSARLAGGWYTQYF. CDR3 DNA: TGTGCCAGCAGCGCCCGTCTAGCGGGGGGCTGGTATACGCAGTATTTT. The genes are TRBV7-2 and TRBJ2-3; 11 positions match TRBD2. CDR3 size: 16 residues. Germline values: CDR1 SGHTA, CDR2 FQGNSA. After removal of 5 bases from V and 7 bases from J, the junction contained 11 bases not matched to a gene.

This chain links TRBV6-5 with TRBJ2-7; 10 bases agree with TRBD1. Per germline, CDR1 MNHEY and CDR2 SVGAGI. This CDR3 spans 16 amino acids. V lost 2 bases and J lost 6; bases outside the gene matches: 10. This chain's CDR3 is CASSYPGTGAGGEQYF. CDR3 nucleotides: TGTGCCAGCAGTTACCCAGGGACAGGGGCTGGGGGCGAGCAGTACTTC.